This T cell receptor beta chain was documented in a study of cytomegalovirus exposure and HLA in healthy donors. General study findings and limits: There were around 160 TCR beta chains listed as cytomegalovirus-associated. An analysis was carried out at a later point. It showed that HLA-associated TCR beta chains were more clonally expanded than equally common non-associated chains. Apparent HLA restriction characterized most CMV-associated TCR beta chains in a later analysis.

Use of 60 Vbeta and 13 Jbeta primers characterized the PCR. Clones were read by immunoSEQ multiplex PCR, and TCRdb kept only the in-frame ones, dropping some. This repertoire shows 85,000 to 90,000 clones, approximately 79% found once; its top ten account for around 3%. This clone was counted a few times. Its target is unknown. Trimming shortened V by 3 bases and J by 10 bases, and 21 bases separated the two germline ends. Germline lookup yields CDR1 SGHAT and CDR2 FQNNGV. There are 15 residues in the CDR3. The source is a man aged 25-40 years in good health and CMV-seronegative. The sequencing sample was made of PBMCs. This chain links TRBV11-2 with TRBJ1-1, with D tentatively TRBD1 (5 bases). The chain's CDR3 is CASSLDRTRPWGAFF. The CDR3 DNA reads TGTGCCAGCAGCTTGGATAGGACACGGCCCTGGGGAGCTTTCTTT.